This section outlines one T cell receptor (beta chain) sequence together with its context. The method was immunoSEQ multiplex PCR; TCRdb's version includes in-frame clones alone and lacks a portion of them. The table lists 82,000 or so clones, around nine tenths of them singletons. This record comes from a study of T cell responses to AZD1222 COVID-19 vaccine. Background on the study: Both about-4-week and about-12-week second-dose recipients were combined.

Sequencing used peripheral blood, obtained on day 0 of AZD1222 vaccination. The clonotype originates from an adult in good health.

This CDR3 is CASSRSPPGGLYNEQFF. CDR3 sequence (DNA): TGTGCCAGCAGTAGATCACCTCCGGGGGGGCTCTACAATGAGCAGTTCTTC. This chain connects TRBV6-6 to TRBJ2-1, with 8 bases aligning to TRBD2. Per the germline V gene, CDR1 is MNHNY and CDR2 is SVGAGI (reference sequence). Trimming removed 5 bases from V and 3 bases from J; junction bases left unmatched: 12. The CDR3 loop spans 17 amino acids.